The 22 T cell receptor beta chains in this list originate from one sample, sequenced in a study of blood T cell repertoires in COVID-19 (TCRdb year 2020). Library construction relied on the immunoSEQ multiplex PCR assay. TCRdb re-hosts the immuneACCESS table, in-frame sequences only. Its copies lack some clones; in the studies checked, an unresolved V gene accounts for under half of them, and the cause for the rest is not known. The sample data list 230,000 or so clones, and around 82% of these were observed just once. Less than 5.5% of the sample is held by the ten biggest clonotypes. The sequenced sample was peripheral blood. The receptors stem from a man between 50 and 59 years old with active or convalescent COVID-19.

In its sample, this clone was seen a few times. The V gene is TRBV5-4, the J gene TRBJ2-3; D unclear. Deletions cut 1 base from V and 2 bases from J, with 5 bases between. Per germline, CDR1 SGHNT and CDR2 YYREEE (reference sequence). This CDR3 is built from 13 residues. As DNA, the CDR3 is TGTGCCAGCAGCTTGCAAAACACAGATACGCAGTATTTT. Translation: CASSLQNTDTQYF.

The chain has TRBV19 and TRBJ2-7; 10 bases match TRBD1. The trim removed 6 bases at V and 0 bases at J, leaving 8 bases unmatched. This CDR3 contains 16 residues. The germline V gene encodes CDR1 LNHDA and CDR2 SQIVND (reference sequence). CDR3 coding DNA: TGTGCCAGTAGAAAGGGGGGGACAGGGGCCTCCTACGAGCAGTACTTC. It codes for CASRKGGTGASYEQYF.

This CDR3 reads CASSQGQGRTPQHF. Written as DNA, the CDR3 is TGTGCCAGTAGCCAGGGACAGGGGCGTACGCCCCAGCATTTT. The chain combines TRBV19 with TRBJ1-5; 10 bases are shared with TRBD1. V was clipped by 6 bases and J by 9 bases; unmatched bases: 8. The CDR3 has 14 amino acids. The germline CDR1 and CDR2 sequences are LNHDA and SQIVND (reference sequence).

The gene calls are TRBV9 and TRBJ2-5; 7 bases fit TRBD2. The CDR3 sequence is 14 residues long. Per germline, CDR1 SGDLS and CDR2 YYNGEE. V lost 2 bases to trimming and J lost 1 base; unmatched junction nucleotides: 2. The CDR3 nucleotides read TGTGCCAGCAGCGTCGGGACTATCCAAGAGACCCAGTACTTC. Its protein product is CASSVGTIQETQYF.

This chain links TRBV5-1 with TRBJ1-2; 7 positions match TRBD1. The CDR3 has 14 amino acids. J was trimmed by 7 bases and V by 0 bases; bases with no gene match: 6. CDR1 and CDR2 from the germline V gene are SGHRS and YFSETQ. As DNA, the CDR3 is TGCGCCAGCAGCTTGGGACAGGGCCTCGGTGGCTACACCTTC. It translates to CASSLGQGLGGYTF.

As regards this clone: Other DNA sequences in this specimen translate into the identical CDR3. The chain is built from TRBV11-2 and TRBJ2-1; 9 nucleotides line up with TRBD2. Trimming took 3 bases from V and 7 from J; bases not matched to a gene: 16. Per the germline V gene, CDR1 is SGHAT and CDR2 is FQNNGV. The CDR3 is made up of 18 amino acids. The CDR3 DNA is TGTGCCAGCAGCTTGGACCCGCGGGGGGGGGCCTTTTGGAATGAGCAGTTCTTC. Protein sequence: CASSLDPRGGAFWNEQFF.

CDR3 DNA sequence: TGCGCCAGCAGCTCCGGGACAATTCCCTACGAGCAGTACTTC. Its translation: CASSSGTIPYEQYF. The V gene is TRBV5-1, the J gene TRBJ2-7; D perhaps matches TRBD1 (6 bases). Germline loops: CDR1 SGHRS, CDR2 YFSETQ. This CDR3 comprises 14 residues. Trimming took 3 bases from V and 2 from J, leaving 12 bases between them.

The genes are TRBV6-1 and TRBJ2-7, with TRBD2 as a possible D gene (5 bases). The CDR3 consists of 13 residues. With 3 bases removed from V and 2 bases from J, the gap between germline ends came to 8 bases. Germline CDR1 is MNHNS and CDR2 is SASEGT. The CDR3 DNA follows: TGTGCCAGCAGTGAGAGGACTCCCTACGAGCAGTACTTC. Encoded protein: CASSERTPYEQYF.

The J gene is TRBJ2-5, the V gene TRBV2, with D maybe TRBD2 (6 bases). CDR3 size: 13 residues. With 7 bases removed from V and 5 bases from J, the gap between germline ends came to 14 bases. Germline CDR1 and CDR2: SNHLY and FYNNEI. The CDR3 DNA reads as TGTGCCAGCATCCCAGGGCGGGGCGAGACCCAGTACTTC. Its protein is CASIPGRGETQYF. Full variable domain (missing parts from reference TRBV2 and TRBJ2-5): EPEVTQTPSHQVTQMGQEVILRCVPISNHLYFYWYRQILGQKVEFLVSFYNNEISEKSEIFDDQFSVERPDGSNFTLKIRSTKLEDSAMYFCASIPGRGETQYFGPGTRLLVL.

In this sample, this clone turned up a few times. This chain connects TRBV13 to TRBJ2-7; 8 nucleotides agree with TRBD2. Germline CDR1 PRHDT, CDR2 FYEKMQ (reference sequence). Trimming at V came to 5 bases and at J to 6 bases, leaving 3 bases not matched to a gene. The CDR3 is 12 amino acids. As DNA, the CDR3 is TGTGCCAGCAGCCAGGGACTAGGCGAGCAGTACTTC. The encoded protein is CASSQGLGEQYF.

The V gene is TRBV5-4, the J gene TRBJ2-3, with 8 bases lining up with TRBD2. Germline lookup yields CDR1 SGHNT and CDR2 YYREEE (reference sequence). The CDR3 spans 16 residues. V dropped 1 base and J dropped 3; count of bases not matched to a gene: 7. The CDR3 loop reads CASSLRGGRLTDTQYF. In DNA form, the CDR3 reads TGTGCCAGCAGCTTGCGGGGGGGCCGGCTGACAGATACGCAGTATTTT.

V gene TRBV19 combines with J gene TRBJ1-1; D remains unclear. Between the trimmed V and J ends, which lost 9 bases and 13 bases, there was a span of 15 bases. There are 10 residues in the CDR3. Per the germline V gene, CDR1 is LNHDA and CDR2 is SQIVND (reference sequence). The CDR3: CARDAITSFF. CDR3 nucleotide sequence: TGTGCCAGGGACGCCATAACTAGTTTCTTT. The whole variable domain, filled in from reference TRBV19 and TRBJ1-1, reads DGGITQSPKYLFRKEGQNVTLSCEQNLNHDAMYWYRQDPGQGLRLIYYSQIVNDFQKGDIAEGYSVSREKKESFPLTVTSAQKNPTAFYLCARDAITSFFGQGTRLTVV.

In regard to this clone: The identical CDR3 is also encoded by other nucleotide sequences in the sample. This chain joins TRBV7-3 and TRBJ1-1; 8 bases map to TRBD1. Trimming at V came to 5 bases and at J to 5 bases, leaving 4 bases not matched to a gene. The CDR3 spans 13 residues. Looked up from germline, CDR1 is SGHTA and CDR2 is FQGTGA. The CDR3 protein is CASSPTGGTEAFF. DNA for the CDR3: TGTGCCAGCAGCCCTACAGGGGGTACTGAAGCTTTCTTT.

The chain joins TRBV6-5 to TRBJ1-2, with 9 bases fitting TRBD1. Germline V gene data show CDR1 as MNHEY and CDR2 as SVGAGI. The length of the CDR3 is 15 residues. J was trimmed by 1 base and V by 6 bases; bases with no gene match: 6. CDR3: CASRSSGQGNYGYTF. CDR3 DNA sequence: TGTGCCAGCAGATCTTCGGGACAGGGTAACTATGGCTACACCTTC.

The chain joins TRBV18 to TRBJ2-7; 8 nucleotides align to TRBD1. Unmatched junction bases numbered 1, after V lost 3 bases and J lost 0 bases. Germline V CDR1 and CDR2: KGHSH, LQKENI. CDR3 length: 14 amino acids. In nucleotides, the CDR3 is TGTGCCAGCTCACCCGACAGGGGCTCCTACGAGCAGTACTTC. It yields the protein CASSPDRGSYEQYF.

The chain's CDR3 is CASSPRLSNTGELFF. In nucleotides, the CDR3 is TGTGCCAGCAGCCCTAGACTAAGTAACACCGGGGAGCTGTTTTTT. V and J are TRBV7-6 and TRBJ2-2, with D perhaps TRBD2 (5 bases). Germline V gives CDR1 SGHVS, CDR2 FNYEAQ. CDR3 length: 15 amino acids. V lost 5 bases and J 2 bases, leaving 12 bases between the germline ends.

V is TRBV3-1 (or the pseudogene TRBV3-2) and J is TRBJ1-5, with D tentatively TRBD1 (6 bases). The V gene's germline CDR1 is LGHDT and CDR2 YNNKEL (reference sequence). V was trimmed by 0 bases and J by 2 bases, leaving 8 bases between them. The CDR3 covers 15 residues. The CDR3 here is CASSQDAGGNQPQHF. The CDR3 DNA follows: TGTGCCAGCAGCCAAGATGCAGGGGGCAATCAGCCCCAGCATTTT.

The CDR3 is CASSQGAGAAYEQYF. The CDR3 nucleotides are TGTGCCAGCAGCCAGGGCGCGGGGGCGGCCTACGAGCAGTACTTC. The chain joins TRBV3-1 (or the pseudogene TRBV3-2) to TRBJ2-7, with D possibly being TRBD2 (7 bases). The V and J ends lost 3 bases and 2 bases respectively, with 14 bases between them. The CDR3 is 15 residues long. CDR1 and CDR2 (germline): LGHDT, YNNKEL (reference sequence).

The chain uses TRBV30 and TRBJ1-6, with TRBD1 matching over 8 bases. V lost 7 bases and J lost 10; bases outside the gene matches: 9. The CDR3 is 13 residues long. In germline, CDR1 is GTSNPN, CDR2 SVGIG (reference sequence). This chain's CDR3 is CAYSTGAVSPLHF. In DNA form, the CDR3 reads TGTGCCTATTCGACAGGGGCAGTCTCACCCCTCCACTTT. Variable domain in full (rest from reference TRBV30 and TRBJ1-6): SQTIHQWPATLVQPVGSPLSLECTVEGTSNPNLYWYRQAAGRGLQLLFYSVGIGQISSEVPQNLSASRPQDRQFILSSKKLLLSDSGFYLCAYSTGAVSPLHFGNGTRLTVT.

The V gene is TRBV30, the J gene TRBJ1-2, with TRBD1 matching over 8 bases. The CDR3 length is 14 residues. With 0 bases clipped from V and 2 bases from J, the junction kept 2 bases outside the gene matches. Germline-derived CDR1 and CDR2 are GTSNPN and SVGIG (reference sequence). The CDR3 loop reads CAWSVRQGNYGYTF. CDR3 in DNA: TGTGCCTGGAGTGTAAGACAGGGGAACTATGGCTACACCTTC.

The rearrangement links TRBV6-5 to TRBJ1-1; D is possibly TRBD1 (5 bases). The CDR3 is 15 residues long. Germline loops: CDR1 MNHEY, CDR2 SVGAGI. Trimming stripped 11 bases from V and 3 bases from J, with 22 bases between. The CDR3 spells CAAHRRSIEDTEAFF. In nucleotides, the CDR3 is TGTGCCGCCCACAGGAGATCAATCGAGGACACTGAAGCTTTCTTT.

V usage is TRBV2 and J usage is TRBJ2-1, with 9 bases fitting TRBD2. After removal of 2 bases from V and 8 bases from J, the junction contained 7 bases not matched to a gene. The CDR3 extends over 15 amino acids. Per germline, CDR1 SNHLY and CDR2 FYNNEI. DNA of the CDR3: TGTGCCAGCAGTGAATTTGCGGGGGGGGTAGATGAGCAGTTCTTC. Its protein is CASSEFAGGVDEQFF.